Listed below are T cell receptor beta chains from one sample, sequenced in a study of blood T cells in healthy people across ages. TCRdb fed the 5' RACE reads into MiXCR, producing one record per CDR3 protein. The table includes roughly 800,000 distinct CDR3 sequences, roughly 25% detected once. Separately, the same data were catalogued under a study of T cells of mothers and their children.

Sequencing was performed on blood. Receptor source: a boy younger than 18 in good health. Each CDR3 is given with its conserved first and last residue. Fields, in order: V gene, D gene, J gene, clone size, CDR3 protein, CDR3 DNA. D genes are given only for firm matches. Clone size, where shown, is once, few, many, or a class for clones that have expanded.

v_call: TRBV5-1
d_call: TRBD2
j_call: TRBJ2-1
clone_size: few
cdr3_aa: CASSLVAFPGGPYNEQFF
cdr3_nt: TGCGCCAGCAGCCTCGTAGCTTTTCCGGGAGGGCCATACAATGAGCAGTTCTTC

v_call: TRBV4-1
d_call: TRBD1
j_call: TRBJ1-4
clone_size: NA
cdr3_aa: CANSYQGGSEKLFF
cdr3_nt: TGCGCCAACAGCTATCAGGGGGGAAGTGAAAAACTGTTTTTT

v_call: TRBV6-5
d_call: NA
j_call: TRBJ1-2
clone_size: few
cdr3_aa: CASRGGPQGHGYTF
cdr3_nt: TGTGCCAGCAGGGGGGGTCCCCAGGGCCATGGCTACACCTTC

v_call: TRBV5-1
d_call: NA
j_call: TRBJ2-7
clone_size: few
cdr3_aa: CASSLGQLSYEQYF
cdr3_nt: TGCGCCAGCAGCTTAGGGCAGCTCTCCTACGAGCAGTACTTC

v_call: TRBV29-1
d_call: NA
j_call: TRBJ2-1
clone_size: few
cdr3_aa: CSVPYGSYNEQFF
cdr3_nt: TGCAGCGTTCCTTATGGCTCCTACAATGAGCAGTTCTTC

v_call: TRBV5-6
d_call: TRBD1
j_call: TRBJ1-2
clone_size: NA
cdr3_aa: CASSPPGGQVNYGYTF
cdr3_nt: TGTGCCAGCAGCCCCCCCGGGGGACAGGTTAACTATGGCTACACCTTC

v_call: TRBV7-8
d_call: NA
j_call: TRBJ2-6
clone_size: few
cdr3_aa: CASSLNSGSGANVLTF
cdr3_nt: TGTGCCAGCAGCTTAAACTCTGGGTCTGGGGCCAACGTCCTGACTTTC

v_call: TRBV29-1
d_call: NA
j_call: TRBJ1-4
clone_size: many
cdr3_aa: CSVEVGGFATNEKLFF
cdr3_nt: TGCAGCGTTGAAGTGGGGGGTTTCGCAACTAATGAAAAACTGTTTTTT

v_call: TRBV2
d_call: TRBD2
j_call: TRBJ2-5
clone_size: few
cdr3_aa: CAASGGPEVQTQYF
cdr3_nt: TGTGCTGCTAGCGGGGGGCCCGAAGTACAGACCCAGTACTTC

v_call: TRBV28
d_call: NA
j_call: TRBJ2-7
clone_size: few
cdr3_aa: CASSFPAESFYEQYF
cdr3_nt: TGTGCCAGCAGTTTTCCGGCAGAGTCATTCTACGAGCAGTACTTC

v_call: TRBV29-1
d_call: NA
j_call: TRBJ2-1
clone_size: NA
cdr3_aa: CSAFRNNEQLF
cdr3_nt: TGCAGCGCCTTCCGCAACAATGAGCAGCTCTTC

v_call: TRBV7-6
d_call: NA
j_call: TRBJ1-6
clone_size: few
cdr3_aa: CASSLVLWGSPLHF
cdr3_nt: TGTGCCAGCAGCTTAGTGCTCTGGGGGTCACCCCTCCACTTT

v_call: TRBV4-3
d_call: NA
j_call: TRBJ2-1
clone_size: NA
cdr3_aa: CASSQDLGVNEQFF
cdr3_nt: TGCGCCAGCAGCCAAGATCTGGGGGTCAATGAGCAGTTCTTC

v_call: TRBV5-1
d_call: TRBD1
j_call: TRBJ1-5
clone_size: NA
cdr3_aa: CASSLEGGLQPQHF
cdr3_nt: TGCGCCAGCAGCTTGGAAGGGGGCCTTCAGCCCCAGCATTTT

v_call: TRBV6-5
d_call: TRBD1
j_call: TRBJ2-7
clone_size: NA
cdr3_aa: CASSRTTTGIYEQYF
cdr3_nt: TGTGCCAGCAGCCGGACCACGACAGGGATCTACGAGCAGTACTTC

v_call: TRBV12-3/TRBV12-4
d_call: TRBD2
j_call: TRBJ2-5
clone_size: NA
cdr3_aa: CASSGSGRPSLETQYF
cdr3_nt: TGTGCCAGCAGTGGGAGCGGGAGACCATCTCTGGAGACCCAGTACTTC

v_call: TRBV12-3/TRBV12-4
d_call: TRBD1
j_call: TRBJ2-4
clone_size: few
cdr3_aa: CASSMGQGAKNIQYF
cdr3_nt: TGTGCCAGCAGCATGGGACAGGGCGCCAAAAACATTCAGTACTTC